This TCR beta chain was identified in a study of tumor-infiltrating lymphocytes in oesophageal squamous cell carcinoma. MiXCR, run by TCRdb on the PCR reads, gives a single entry per CDR3 protein. Of 13,000 or so distinct CDR3 sequences listed, 55% to 70% are singletons. Per the germline V gene, CDR1 is SGHRS and CDR2 is YFSETQ. The CDR3 is made up of 14 amino acids. The sequenced sample was esophageal tumor tissue. This sequence was found in a female donor with esophageal squamous cell carcinoma. The V and J genes are TRBV5-1 and TRBJ2-5; no definite D call. The J call may be faulty, since TRBJ2-1 better matches the DNA end. The CDR3 protein is CASSSQSKSNEQFF. The CDR3 bases are TGCGCCAGCAGCTCACAGTCCAAGTCCAATGAGCAGTTCTTC.